This T cell receptor beta chain is from a study of CD8 T cells in ankylosing spondylitis. Findings and caveats of the study: Disease-linked clones reportedly concentrated significantly in matched ankylosing spondylitis synovial fluid.

Comments on this clonotype: Antigen: not known.

Germline CDR1 reads DFQATT; CDR2 reads SNEGSKA (reference sequence). This CDR3 spans 15 amino acids. V trimming: 2 bases; J trimming: 3 bases; junction bases outside the gene matches: 8. TCRdb used MiXCR to reprocess the 5' RACE reads, holding one entry per CDR3 protein. The sample lists about 140,000 distinct CDR3 sequences, 30% to 35% occurring once. The clonotype comes from a male donor with ankylosing spondylitis. The chain carries TRBV20-1 and TRBJ2-3, with 7 nucleotides matching TRBD1. What was sequenced was synovial fluid, either unsorted or a sorted T cell fraction (not recorded which). The CDR3 spells CSARLDRALTDTQYF. The CDR3 bases are TGCAGTGCTAGACTCGACAGGGCGCTTACAGATACGCAGTATTTT.